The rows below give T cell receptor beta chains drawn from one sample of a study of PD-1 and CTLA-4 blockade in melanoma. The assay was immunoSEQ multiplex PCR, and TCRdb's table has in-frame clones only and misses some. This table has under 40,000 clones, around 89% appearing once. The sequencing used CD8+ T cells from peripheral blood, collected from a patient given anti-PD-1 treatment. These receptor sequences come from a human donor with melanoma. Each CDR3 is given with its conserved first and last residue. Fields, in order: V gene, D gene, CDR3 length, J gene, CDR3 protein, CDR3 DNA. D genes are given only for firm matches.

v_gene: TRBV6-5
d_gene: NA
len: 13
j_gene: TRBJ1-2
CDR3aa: CASSPDGVDGYTF
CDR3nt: TGTGCCAGCAGCCCGGACGGTGTCGACGGCTACACCTTC

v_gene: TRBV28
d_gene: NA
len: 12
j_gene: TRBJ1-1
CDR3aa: CASSSPGTEAFF
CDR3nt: TGTGCCAGCAGTTCTCCGGGGACTGAAGCTTTCTTT

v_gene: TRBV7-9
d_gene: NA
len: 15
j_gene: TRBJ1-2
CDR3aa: CASSLALPGDYGYTF
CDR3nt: TGTGCCAGCAGCTTAGCGCTCCCAGGCGACTATGGCTACACCTTC

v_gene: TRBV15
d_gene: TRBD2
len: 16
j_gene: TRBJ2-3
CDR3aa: CATSHATSGTADTQYF
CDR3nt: TGTGCCACCAGCCACGCTACTAGCGGGACAGCAGATACGCAGTATTTT

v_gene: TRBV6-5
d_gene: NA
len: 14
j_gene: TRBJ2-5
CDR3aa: CASRARGSQETQYF
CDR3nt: TGTGCCAGCAGAGCCAGGGGTTCCCAAGAGACCCAGTACTTC

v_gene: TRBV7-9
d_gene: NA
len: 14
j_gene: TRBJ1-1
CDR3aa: CASSLGQGNTEAFF
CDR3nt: TGTGCCAGCAGCTTAGGTCAGGGGAACACTGAAGCTTTCTTT

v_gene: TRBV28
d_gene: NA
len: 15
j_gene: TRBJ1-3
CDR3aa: CASSLPPPSGNTIYF
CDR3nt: TGTGCCAGCAGTTTACCCCCCCCGTCTGGAAACACCATATATTTT

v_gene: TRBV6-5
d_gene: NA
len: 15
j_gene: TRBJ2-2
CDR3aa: CASSYFGTNTGELFF
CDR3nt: TGTGCCAGCAGTTACTTCGGGACAAACACCGGGGAGCTGTTTTTT

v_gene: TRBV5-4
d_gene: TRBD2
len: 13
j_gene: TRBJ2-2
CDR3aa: CASFTWGGGELFF
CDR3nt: TGTGCCAGCTTCACCTGGGGGGGCGGGGAGCTGTTTTTT

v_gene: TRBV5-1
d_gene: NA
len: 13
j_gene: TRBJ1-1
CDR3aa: CASSFSGSTEAFF
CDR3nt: TGCGCCAGCAGCTTCTCAGGGTCCACTGAAGCTTTCTTT

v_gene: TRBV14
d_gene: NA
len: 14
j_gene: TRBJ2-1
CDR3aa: CASRRYEVGDEQFF
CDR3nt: TGTGCCAGCAGGAGGTACGAAGTAGGAGATGAGCAGTTCTTC

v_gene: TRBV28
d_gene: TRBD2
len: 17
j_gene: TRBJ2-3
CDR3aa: CASSLEGSSGVTDTQYF
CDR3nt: TGTGCCAGCAGTTTAGAGGGCTCTAGCGGGGTCACAGATACGCAGTATTTT

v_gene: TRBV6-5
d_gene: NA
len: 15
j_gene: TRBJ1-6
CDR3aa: CASSPRFTYNSPLHF
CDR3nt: TGTGCCAGCAGTCCCCGTTTCACCTATAATTCACCCCTCCACTTT

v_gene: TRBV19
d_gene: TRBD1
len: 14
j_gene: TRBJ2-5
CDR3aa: CASSIQGARETQYF
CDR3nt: TGTGCCAGTAGTATACAGGGGGCAAGGGAGACCCAGTACTTC

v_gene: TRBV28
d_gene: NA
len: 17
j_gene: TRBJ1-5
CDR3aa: CASSLWIRGPEGQPQHF
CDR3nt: TGTGCCAGCAGTTTATGGATTAGGGGACCAGAGGGACAGCCCCAGCATTTT

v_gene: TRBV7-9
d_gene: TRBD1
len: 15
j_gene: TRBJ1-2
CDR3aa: CASTSGAGQGDGYTF
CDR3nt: TGTGCCAGCACCTCGGGGGCCGGACAGGGGGATGGCTACACCTTC